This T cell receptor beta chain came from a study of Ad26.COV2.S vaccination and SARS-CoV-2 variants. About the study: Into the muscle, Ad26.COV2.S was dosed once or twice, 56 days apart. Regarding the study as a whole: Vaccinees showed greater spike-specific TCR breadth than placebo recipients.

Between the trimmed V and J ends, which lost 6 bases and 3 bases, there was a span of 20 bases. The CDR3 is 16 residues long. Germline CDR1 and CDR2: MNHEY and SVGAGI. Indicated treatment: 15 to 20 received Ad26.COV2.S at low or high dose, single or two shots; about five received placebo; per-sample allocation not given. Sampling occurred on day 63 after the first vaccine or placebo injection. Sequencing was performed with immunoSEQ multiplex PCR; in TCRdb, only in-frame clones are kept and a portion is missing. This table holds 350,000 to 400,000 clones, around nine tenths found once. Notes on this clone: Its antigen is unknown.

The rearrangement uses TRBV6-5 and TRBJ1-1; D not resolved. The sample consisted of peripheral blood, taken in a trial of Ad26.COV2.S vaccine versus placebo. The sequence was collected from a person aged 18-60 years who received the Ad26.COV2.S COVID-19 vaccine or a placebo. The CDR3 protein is CASRYTRRAWDTEAFF. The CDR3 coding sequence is TGTGCCAGCAGGTACACCCGGAGGGCTTGGGACACTGAAGCTTTCTTT.